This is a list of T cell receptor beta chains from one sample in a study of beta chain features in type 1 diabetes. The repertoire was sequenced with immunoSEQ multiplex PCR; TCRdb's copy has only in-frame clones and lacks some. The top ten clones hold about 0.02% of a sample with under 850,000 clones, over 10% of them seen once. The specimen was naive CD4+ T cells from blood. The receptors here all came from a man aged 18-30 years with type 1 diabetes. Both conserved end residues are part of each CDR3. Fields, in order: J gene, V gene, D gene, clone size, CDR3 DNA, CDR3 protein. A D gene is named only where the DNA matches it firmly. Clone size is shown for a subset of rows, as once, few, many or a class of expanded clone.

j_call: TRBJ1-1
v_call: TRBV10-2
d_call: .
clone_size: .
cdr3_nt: TGCGCCAGCAGTGAAACCGGGCTCTGGGACACTGAAGCTTTCTTT
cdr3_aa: CASSETGLWDTEAFF

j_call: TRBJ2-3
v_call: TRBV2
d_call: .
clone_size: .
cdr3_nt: TGTGCCAGCAGTGAACCGGCAGATACGCAGTATTTT
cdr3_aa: CASSEPADTQYF

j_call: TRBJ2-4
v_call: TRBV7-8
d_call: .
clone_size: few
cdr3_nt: TGTGCCAGCAGCCGCGGGCGGGGCCATGCCAAAAACATTCAGTACTTC
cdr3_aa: CASSRGRGHAKNIQYF

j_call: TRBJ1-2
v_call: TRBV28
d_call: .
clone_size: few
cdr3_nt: TGTGCCAGCACCTCCTGGCAGGGGTCCTATGGCTACACCTTC
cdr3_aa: CASTSWQGSYGYTF

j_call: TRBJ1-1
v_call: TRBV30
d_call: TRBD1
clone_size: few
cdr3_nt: TGTGCCTGGAGTGTAAGGGGGCCTGAAGCTTTCTTT
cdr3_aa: CAWSVRGPEAFF

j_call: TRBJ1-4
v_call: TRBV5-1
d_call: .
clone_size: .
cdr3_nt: TGCGCCAGCAGCTTGGACGACAGCTCTAATGAAAAACTGTTTTTT
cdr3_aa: CASSLDDSSNEKLFF

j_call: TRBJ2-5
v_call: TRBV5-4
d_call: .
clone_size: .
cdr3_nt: TGTGCCAGCAGCTCAATATCAGGGGGAGGTGAGGAGACCCAGTACTTC
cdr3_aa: CASSSISGGGEETQYF

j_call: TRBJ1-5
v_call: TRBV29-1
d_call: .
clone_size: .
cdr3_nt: TGCAGCGCTGGGGATAGCAATCAGCCCCAGCATTTT
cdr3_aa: CSAGDSNQPQHF

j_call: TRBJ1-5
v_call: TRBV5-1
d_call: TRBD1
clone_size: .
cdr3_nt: TGCGCCAGCAGTCTCGACAGGGGAAGCAATCAGCCCCAGCATTTT
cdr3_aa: CASSLDRGSNQPQHF

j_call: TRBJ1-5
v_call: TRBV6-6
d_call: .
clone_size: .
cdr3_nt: TGTGCCAGCAGTCCCGACAGTTTCAATCAGCCCCAGCATTTT
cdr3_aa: CASSPDSFNQPQHF

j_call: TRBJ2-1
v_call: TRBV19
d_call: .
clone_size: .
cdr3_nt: TGTGCCAGTAGTCCCCTCAGTTGGACTCCAGACAATGAGCAGTTCTTC
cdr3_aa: CASSPLSWTPDNEQFF

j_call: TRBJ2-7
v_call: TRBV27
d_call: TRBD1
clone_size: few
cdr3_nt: TGTGCCAGCAGTTCTCGCCCCGGGACAGGGGTACACGAGCAGTACTTC
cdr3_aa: CASSSRPGTGVHEQYF

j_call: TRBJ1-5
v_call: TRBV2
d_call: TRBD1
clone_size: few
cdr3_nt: TGTGCCAGCAGTAGGACAGGAATTAGCAATCAGCCCCAGCATTTT
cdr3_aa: CASSRTGISNQPQHF

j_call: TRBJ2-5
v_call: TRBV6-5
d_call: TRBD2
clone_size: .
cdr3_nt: TGTGCCAGCATCCCCCCAGCGGGGGGCCAAGAGACCCAGTACTTC
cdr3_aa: CASIPPAGGQETQYF

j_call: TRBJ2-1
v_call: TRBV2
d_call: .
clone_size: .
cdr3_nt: TGTGCCAGCATTCAGGAGGACTCCTACAATGAGCAGTTCTTC
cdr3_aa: CASIQEDSYNEQFF

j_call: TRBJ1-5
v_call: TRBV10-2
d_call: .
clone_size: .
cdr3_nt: TGCGCCAGCAAGTTAAGTGGGGGGAATCAGCCCCAGCATTTT
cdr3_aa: CASKLSGGNQPQHF